This T cell receptor beta chain was identified during a study of blood T cell repertoires in COVID-19. Study-wide background: Italy, Spain and the United States were the sources of the convalescent and acute COVID-19 samples. The analysed material was cDNA or gDNA that came from T cells, B-cell-depleted T cells, or PBMCs.

CDR3 size: 12 residues. With V trimmed by 6 bases and J by 3 bases, 2 bases remained unmatched. The germline V gene encodes CDR1 ENHRY and CDR2 SYGVKD. Profiled with immunoSEQ multiplex PCR; TCRdb holds only in-frame clones, not every one. This sample has some 74,000 clones; roughly 80% occur once, and the top ten carry 4.8%. The sequencing sample was made of peripheral blood. The clonotype comes from a woman over 75 with active or convalescent COVID-19. The chain recombines TRBV10-3 with TRBJ2-7, with TRBD1 matching over 7 bases. DNA for the CDR3: TGTGCCATCAGAGGGACAGACTACGAGCAGTACTTC. Translation: CAIRGTDYEQYF.